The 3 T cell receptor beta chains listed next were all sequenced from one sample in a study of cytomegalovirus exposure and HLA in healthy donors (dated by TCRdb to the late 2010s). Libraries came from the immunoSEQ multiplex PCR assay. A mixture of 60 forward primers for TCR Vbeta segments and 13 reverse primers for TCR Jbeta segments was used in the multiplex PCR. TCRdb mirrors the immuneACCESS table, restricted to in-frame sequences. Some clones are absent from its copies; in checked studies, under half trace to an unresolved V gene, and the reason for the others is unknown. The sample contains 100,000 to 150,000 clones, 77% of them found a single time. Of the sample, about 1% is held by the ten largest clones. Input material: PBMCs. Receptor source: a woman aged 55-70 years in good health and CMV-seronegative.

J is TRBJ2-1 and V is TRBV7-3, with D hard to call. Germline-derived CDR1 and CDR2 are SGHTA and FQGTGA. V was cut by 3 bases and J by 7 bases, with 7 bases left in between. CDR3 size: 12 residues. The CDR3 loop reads CASSFIGNEQFF. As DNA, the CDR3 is TGTGCCAGCAGCTTTATCGGTAATGAGCAGTTCTTC.

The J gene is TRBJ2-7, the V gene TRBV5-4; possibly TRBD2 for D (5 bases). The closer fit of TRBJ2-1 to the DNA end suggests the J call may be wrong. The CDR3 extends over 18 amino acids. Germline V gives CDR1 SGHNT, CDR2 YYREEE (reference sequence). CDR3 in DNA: TGTGCCAGCAGCTTCGATTGGGTCGGGGATTTCTCCTACAATGAGCAGTTCTTC. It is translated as CASSFDWVGDFSYNEQFF.

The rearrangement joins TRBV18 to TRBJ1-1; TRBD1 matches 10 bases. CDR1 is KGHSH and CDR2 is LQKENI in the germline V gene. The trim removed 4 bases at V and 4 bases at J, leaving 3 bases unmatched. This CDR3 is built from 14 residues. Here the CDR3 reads CASSQDRGATEAFF. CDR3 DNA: TGTGCCAGCTCACAGGACAGGGGGGCCACTGAAGCTTTCTTT.